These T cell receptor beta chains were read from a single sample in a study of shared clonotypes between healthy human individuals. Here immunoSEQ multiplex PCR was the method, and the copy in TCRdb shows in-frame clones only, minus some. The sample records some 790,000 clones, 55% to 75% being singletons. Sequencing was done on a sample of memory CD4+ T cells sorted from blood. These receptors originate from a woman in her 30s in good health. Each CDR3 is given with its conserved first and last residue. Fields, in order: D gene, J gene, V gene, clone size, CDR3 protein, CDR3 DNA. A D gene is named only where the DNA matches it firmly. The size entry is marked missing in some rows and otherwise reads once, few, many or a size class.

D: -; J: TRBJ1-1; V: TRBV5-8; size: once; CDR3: CASRPGMGYMNTEAFF; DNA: TGTGCCAGCAGGCCCGGCATGGGCTACATGAACACTGAAGCTTTCTTT
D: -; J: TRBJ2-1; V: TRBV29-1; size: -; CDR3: CSVEPNGGNEQFF; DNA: TGCAGCGTTGAACCCAATGGGGGCAATGAGCAGTTCTTC
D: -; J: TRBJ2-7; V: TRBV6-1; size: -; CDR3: CASSAAEGGPDEQYF; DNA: TGTGCCAGCAGTGCTGCGGAAGGGGGTCCTGACGAGCAGTACTTC
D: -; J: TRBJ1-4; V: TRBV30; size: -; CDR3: CAWSKGYGEKLFF; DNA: TGTGCCTGGAGTAAGGGGTATGGTGAAAAACTGTTTTTT
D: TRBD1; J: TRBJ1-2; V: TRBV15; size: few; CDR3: CATSIPGGVGYTF; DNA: TGTGCCACCAGCATCCCAGGGGGCGTTGGCTACACCTTC
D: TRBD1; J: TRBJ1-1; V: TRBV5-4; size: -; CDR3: CASSLMYRGIGRNTEAFF; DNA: TGTGCCAGCAGCTTGATGTACAGGGGGATAGGGAGGAACACTGAAGCTTTCTTT
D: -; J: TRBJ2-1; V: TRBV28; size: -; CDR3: CASSPARAWHNEQFF; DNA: TGTGCCAGCAGTCCCGCGAGGGCTTGGCACAATGAGCAGTTCTTC
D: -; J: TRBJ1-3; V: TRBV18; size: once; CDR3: CASSPTVGSGNTIYF; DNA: TGTGCCAGCTCACCGACAGTTGGGTCCGGAAACACCATATATTTT
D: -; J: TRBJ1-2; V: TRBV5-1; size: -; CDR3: CASSATNYGYTF; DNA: TGCGCCAGCAGCGCTACAAACTATGGCTACACCTTC
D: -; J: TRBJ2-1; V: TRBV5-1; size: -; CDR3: CASSSRGGNEQFF; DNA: TGCGCCAGCAGCTCTAGGGGGGGCAATGAGCAGTTCTTC
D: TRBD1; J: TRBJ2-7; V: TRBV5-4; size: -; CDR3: CASSRRDRVHEQYF; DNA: TGTGCCAGCAGCCGCCGGGACAGGGTCCACGAGCAGTACTTC
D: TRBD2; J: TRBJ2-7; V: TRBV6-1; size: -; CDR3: CASSDVVRTSKFF; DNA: TGTGCCAGCAGTGATGTGGTACGGACTAGCAAATTCTTC
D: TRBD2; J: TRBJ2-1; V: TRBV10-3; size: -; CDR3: CAINPGLADNEQFF; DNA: TGTGCCATCAATCCGGGACTAGCGGACAATGAGCAGTTCTTC
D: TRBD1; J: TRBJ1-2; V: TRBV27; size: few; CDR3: CASSPRTGGTYGYTF; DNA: TGTGCCAGCAGTCCCCGGACAGGGGGAACCTATGGCTACACCTTC
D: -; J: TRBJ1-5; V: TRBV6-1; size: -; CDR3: CASIGGNQPQHF; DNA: TGTGCCAGCATAGGGGGGAATCAGCCCCAGCATTTT
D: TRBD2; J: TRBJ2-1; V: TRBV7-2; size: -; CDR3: CASSLAVSGGDNEQFF; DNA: TGTGCCAGCAGCTTAGCGGTTAGCGGGGGGGACAATGAGCAGTTCTTC
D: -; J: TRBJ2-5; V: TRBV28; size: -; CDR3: CASSLGGWGTQYF; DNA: TGTGCCAGCAGTTTGGGCGGGTGGGGGACCCAGTACTTC
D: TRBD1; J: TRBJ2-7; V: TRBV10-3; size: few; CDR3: CAIQTGASYEQYF; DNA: TGTGCCATTCAGACAGGGGCCTCCTACGAGCAGTACTTC
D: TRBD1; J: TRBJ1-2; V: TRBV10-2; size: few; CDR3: CASSGLQGASGYTF; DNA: TGCGCCAGCAGTGGCTTACAGGGGGCGAGCGGCTACACCTTC
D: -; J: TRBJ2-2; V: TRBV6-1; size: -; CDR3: CASSQRFANTGELFF; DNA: TGTGCCAGCAGTCAGCGGTTTGCGAACACCGGGGAGCTGTTTTTT
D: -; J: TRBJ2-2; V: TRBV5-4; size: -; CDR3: CASSLGSGELFF; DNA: TGTGCCAGCAGCTTGGGGTCCGGGGAGCTGTTTTTT
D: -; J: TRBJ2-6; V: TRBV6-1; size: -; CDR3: CASSEATAGANVLTF; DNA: TGTGCCAGCAGTGAAGCAACGGCTGGGGCCAACGTCCTGACTTTC
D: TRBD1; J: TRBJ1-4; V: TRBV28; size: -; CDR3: CASSPTTGQNEKLFF; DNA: TGTGCCAGCAGCCCGACGACAGGGCAAAATGAAAAACTGTTTTTT
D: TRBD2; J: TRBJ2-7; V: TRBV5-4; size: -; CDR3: CASSPELAGGEQYF; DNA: TGTGCCAGCAGCCCGGAATTAGCGGGAGGCGAGCAGTACTTC
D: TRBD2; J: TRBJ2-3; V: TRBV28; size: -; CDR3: CASSSGLAGSTDTQYF; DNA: TGTGCCAGCAGTTCGGGACTAGCGGGTAGCACAGATACGCAGTATTTT
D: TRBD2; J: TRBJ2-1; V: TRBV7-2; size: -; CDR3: CASSFQPSGKNEQFF; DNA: TGTGCCAGCAGCTTTCAGCCTAGCGGGAAGAATGAGCAGTTCTTC
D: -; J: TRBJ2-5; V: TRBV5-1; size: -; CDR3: CASSRGRAQETQYF; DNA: TGCGCCAGCAGCAGGGGGAGGGCCCAAGAGACCCAGTACTTC
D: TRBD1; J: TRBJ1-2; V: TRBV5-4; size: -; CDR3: CASSLGQGSNYGYTF; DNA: TGTGCCAGCAGCTTGGGACAGGGGAGTAACTATGGCTACACCTTC
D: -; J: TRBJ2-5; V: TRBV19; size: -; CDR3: CASSARDGETQYF; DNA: TGTGCCAGTAGTGCCAGGGACGGGGAGACCCAGTACTTC
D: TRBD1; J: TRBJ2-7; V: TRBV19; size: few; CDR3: CASSIRQGPYEQYF; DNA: TGTGCCAGTAGTATCCGACAGGGTCCCTACGAGCAGTACTTC
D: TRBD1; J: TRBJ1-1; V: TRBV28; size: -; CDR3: CASRSGTALNTEAFF; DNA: TGTGCCAGCAGATCCGGGACAGCGTTGAACACTGAAGCTTTCTTT
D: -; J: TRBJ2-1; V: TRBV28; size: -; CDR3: CASSSPRAPYNEQFF; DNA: TGTGCCAGCAGTTCCCCCAGGGCGCCATACAATGAGCAGTTCTTC
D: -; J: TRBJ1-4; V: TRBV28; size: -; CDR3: CASSLYENEKLFF; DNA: TGTGCCAGCAGTTTATACGAGAATGAAAAACTGTTTTTT
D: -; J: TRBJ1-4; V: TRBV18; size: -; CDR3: CASSPFPGGSTNEKLFF; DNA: TGTGCCAGCTCACCATTTCCGGGAGGGTCAACTAATGAAAAACTGTTTTTT
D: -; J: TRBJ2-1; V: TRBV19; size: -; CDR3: CASSIPGEVNEQFF; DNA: TGTGCCAGTAGTATACCGGGTGAAGTCAATGAGCAGTTCTTC